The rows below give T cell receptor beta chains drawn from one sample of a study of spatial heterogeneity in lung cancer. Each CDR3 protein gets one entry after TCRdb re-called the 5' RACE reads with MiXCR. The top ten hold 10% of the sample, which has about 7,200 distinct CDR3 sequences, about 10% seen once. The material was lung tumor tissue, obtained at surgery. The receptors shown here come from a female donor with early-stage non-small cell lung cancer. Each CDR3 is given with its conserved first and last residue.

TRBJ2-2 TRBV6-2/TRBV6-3 CASSYSSYYTGELFF
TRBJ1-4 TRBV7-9 CASSRTGTGYEKLFF
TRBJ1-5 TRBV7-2 CASSLDGGRSEPQHF
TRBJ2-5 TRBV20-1 CSALAGNQETQYF
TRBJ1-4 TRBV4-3 CASSQAGSNEKLFF
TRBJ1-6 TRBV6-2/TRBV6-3 CASSPDGPGSSYNSPLHF
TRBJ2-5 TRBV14 CASAFGLQETQYF
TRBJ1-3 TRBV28 CASRDSRFSGNTIYF
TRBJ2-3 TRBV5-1 CASSLADLWDTQYF
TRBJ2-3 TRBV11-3 CASAGENTDTQYF
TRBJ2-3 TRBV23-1 CASSQWTGRLTDTQYF